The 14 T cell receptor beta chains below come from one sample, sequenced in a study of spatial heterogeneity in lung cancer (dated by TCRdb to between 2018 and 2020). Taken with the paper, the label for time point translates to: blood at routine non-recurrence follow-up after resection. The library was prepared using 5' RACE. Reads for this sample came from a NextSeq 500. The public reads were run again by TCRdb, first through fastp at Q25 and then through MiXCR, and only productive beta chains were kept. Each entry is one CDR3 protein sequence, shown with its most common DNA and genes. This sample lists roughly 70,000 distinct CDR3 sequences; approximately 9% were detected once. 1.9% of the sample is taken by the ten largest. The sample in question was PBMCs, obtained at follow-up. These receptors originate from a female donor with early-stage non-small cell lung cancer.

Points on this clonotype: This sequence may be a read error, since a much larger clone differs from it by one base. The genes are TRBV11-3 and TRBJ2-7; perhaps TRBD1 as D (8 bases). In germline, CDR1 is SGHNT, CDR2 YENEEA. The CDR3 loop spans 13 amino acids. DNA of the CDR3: TGTGCCAGCAGCTTAAACAGGGGGGGCGAGCAGCACTTC. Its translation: CASSLNRGGEQHF. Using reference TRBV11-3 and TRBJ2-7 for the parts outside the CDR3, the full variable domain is EAGVVQSPRYKIIEKKQPVAFWCNPISGHNTLYWYLQNLGQGPELLIRYENEEAVDDSQLPKDRFSAERLKGVDSTLKIQPAELGDSAVYLCASSLNRGGEQHFGPGTRLTVT.

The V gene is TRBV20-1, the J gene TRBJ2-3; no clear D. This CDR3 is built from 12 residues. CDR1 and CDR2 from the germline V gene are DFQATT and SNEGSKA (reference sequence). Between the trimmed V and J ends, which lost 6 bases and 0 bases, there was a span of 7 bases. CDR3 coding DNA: TGCAGTGCAAAGAAGAGCACAGATACGCAGTATTTT. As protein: CSAKKSTDTQYF.

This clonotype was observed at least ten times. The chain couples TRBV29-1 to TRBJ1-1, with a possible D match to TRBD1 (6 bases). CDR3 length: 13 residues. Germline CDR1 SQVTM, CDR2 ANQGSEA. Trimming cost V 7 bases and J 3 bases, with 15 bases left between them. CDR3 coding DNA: TGCAGCGGGGGGGGCCGGAGCTACACTGAAGCTTTCTTT. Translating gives CSGGGRSYTEAFF. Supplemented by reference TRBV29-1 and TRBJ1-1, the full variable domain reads SAVISQKPSRDICQRGTSLTIQCQVDSQVTMMFWYRQQPGQSLTLIATANQGSEATYESGFVIDKFPISRPNLTFSTLTVSNMSPEDSSIYLCSGGGRSYTEAFFGQGTRLTVV.

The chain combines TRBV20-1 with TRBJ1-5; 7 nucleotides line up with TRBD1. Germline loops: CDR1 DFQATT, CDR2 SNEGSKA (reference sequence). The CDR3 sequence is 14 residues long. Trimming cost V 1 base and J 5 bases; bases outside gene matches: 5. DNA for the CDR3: TGCAGTGCTAGAGCCGGAGGGGGCGATCAGCCCCAGCATTTT. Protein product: CSARAGGGDQPQHF.

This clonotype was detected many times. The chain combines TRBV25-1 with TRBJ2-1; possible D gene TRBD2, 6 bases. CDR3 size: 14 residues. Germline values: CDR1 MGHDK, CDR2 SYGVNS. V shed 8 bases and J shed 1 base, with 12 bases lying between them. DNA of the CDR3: TGTGCCAGCGGTCGACTAGGTTCCTACAATGAGCAGTTCTTC. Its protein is CASGRLGSYNEQFF.

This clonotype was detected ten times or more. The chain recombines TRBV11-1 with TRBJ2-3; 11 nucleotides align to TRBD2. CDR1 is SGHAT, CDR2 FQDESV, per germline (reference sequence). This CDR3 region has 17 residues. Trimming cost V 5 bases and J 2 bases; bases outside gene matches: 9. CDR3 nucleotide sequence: TGTGCCAGCAGCGCCAGACTAGCGGGGACACCCACAGATACGCAGTATTTT. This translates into CASSARLAGTPTDTQYF. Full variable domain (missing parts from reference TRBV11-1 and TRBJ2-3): EAEVAQSPRYKITEKSQAVAFWCDPISGHATLYWYRQILGQGPELLVQFQDESVVDDSQLPKDRFSAERLKGVDSTLKIQPAELGDSAMYLCASSARLAGTPTDTQYFGPGTRLTVL.

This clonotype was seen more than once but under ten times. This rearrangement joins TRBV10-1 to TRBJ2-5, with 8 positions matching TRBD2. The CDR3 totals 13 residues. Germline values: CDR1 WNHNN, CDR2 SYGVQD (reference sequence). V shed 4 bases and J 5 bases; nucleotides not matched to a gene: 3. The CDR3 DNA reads TGCGCCAGCAGTGGCAGCGGGAGTGAGACCCAGTACTTC. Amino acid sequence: CASSGSGSETQYF.

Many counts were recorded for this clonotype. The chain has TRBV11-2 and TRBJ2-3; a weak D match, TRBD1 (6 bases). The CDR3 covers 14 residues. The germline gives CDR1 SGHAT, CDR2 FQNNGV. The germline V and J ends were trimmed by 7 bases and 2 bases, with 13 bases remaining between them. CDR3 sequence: CASNPDSHTDTQYF. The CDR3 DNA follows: TGTGCCAGCAACCCGGACAGCCACACAGATACGCAGTATTTT.

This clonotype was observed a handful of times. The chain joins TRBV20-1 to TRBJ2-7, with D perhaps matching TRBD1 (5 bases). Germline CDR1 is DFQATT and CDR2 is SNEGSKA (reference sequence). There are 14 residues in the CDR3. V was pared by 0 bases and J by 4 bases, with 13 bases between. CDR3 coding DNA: TGCAGTGCTAGAGATGGTATACAGGCGTACGAGCAGTACTTC. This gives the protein CSARDGIQAYEQYF.

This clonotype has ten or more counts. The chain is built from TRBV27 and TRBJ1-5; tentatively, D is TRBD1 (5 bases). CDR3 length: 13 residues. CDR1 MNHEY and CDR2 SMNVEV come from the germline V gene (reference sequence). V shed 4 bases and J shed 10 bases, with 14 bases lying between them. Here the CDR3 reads CASSSPGVFPQHF. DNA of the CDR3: TGTGCCAGCAGTTCCCCGGGGGTCTTCCCCCAGCATTTT.

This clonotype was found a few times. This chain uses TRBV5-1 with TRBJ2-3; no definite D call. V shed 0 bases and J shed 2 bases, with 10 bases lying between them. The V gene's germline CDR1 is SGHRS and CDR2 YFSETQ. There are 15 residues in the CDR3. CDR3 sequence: CASSLVGDPTDTQYF. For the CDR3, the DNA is TGCGCCAGCAGCTTGGTTGGGGATCCCACAGATACGCAGTATTTT. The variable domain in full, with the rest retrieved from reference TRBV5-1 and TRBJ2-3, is KAGVTQTPRYLIKTRGQQVTLSCSPISGHRSVSWYQQTPGQGLQFLFEYFSETQRNKGNFPGRFSGRQFSNSRSEMNVSTLELGDSALYLCASSLVGDPTDTQYFGPGTRLTVL.

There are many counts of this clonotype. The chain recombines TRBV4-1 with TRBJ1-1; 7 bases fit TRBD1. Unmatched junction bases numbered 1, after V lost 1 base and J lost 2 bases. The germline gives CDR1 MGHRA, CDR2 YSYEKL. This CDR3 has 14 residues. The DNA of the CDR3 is TGCGCCAGCAGCCAAGGACAGGGAAACACTGAAGCTTTCTTT. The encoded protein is CASSQGQGNTEAFF.

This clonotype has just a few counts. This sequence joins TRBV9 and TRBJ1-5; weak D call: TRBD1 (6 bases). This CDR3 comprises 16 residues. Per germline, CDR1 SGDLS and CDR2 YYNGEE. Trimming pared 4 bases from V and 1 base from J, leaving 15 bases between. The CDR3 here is CASSSGGPTSNQPQHF. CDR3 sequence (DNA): TGTGCCAGCAGCTCCGGGGGGCCAACGAGCAATCAGCCCCAGCATTTT.

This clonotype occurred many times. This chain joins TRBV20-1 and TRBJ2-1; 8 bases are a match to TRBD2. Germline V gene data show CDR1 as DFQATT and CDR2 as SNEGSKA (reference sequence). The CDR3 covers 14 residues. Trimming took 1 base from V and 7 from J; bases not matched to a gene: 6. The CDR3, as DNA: TGCAGTGCTAGAGTAAGCGGGAGAGGAAATGAGCAGTTCTTC. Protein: CSARVSGRGNEQFF.